The 8 T cell receptor beta chains below were found in one sample sequenced in a study of Ad26.COV2.S vaccination and SARS-CoV-2 variants. The treatment denotes: roughly 20 received Ad26.COV2.S at low or high dose, single or two shots; five or six received placebo; per-sample allocation not given. Repertoires come from day 63 after the first vaccine or placebo injection. Assay: immunoSEQ multiplex PCR; the TCRdb copy retains only in-frame clones and omits some. Among a few hundred thousand clones listed, around 87% were seen once. The sequences come from peripheral blood, collected in a trial of Ad26.COV2.S vaccine versus placebo. These receptors were obtained from a person between 18 and 65 years old who received the Ad26.COV2.S COVID-19 vaccine or a placebo.

The chain employs TRBV5-4 and TRBJ1-2; perhaps TRBD1 as D (5 bases). The CDR3 consists of 13 residues. The V end lost 0 bases, the J end lost 2 bases, and 5 bases lay between the germline ends. In germline, CDR1 is SGHNT, CDR2 YYREEE (reference sequence). DNA for the CDR3: TGTGCCAGCAGCTTGGGACAGAACTATGGCTACACCTTC. Its protein is CASSLGQNYGYTF.

CDR3 sequence: CASSPRTGGTGELFF. The CDR3 region has the DNA TGTGCCAGCAGCCCCCGGACAGGGGGCACCGGGGAGCTGTTTTTT. The chain couples TRBV11-2 to TRBJ2-2, with 10 bases matching TRBD1. The CDR3 is 15 amino acids. Germline-derived CDR1 and CDR2 are SGHAT and FQNNGV. V shed 5 bases and J 4 bases; nucleotides not matched to a gene: 4.

This clone was observed once. This rearrangement joins TRBV4-2 to TRBJ1-2, with TRBD1 as a possible D gene (5 bases). Trimming left V 3 bases short and J 2 bases short, with 10 bases between. CDR1 is LGHNA and CDR2 is YNFKEQ in the germline V gene. This CDR3 has 14 residues. CDR3 in amino acids: CASSQGRRNYGYTF. DNA of the CDR3: TGTGCCAGCAGCCAGGGACGGAGAAACTATGGCTACACCTTC.

The chain combines TRBV2 with TRBJ2-3, with 7 bases identical to TRBD1. Germline CDR1 SNHLY, CDR2 FYNNEI. Germline trimming cut 10 bases from V and 5 bases from J; bases unmatched to any gene: 9. This CDR3 is built from 13 residues. The CDR3 DNA is TGTGCCACTCTTGGGCAGGGGGAAGATACGCAGTATTTT. Its translation: CATLGQGEDTQYF.

This clone was seen only once. The chain carries TRBV12-5 and TRBJ1-2, with a possible D match to TRBD1 (5 bases). The CDR3 runs to 14 residues. Germline loops: CDR1 LGHNT, CDR2 FRNRAP. V lost 6 bases and J 1 base, leaving 12 bases between the germline ends. The CDR3 nucleotides read TGTGCTAGTGGAACGGGACGGCTTAACTATGGCTACACCTTC. Translating gives CASGTGRLNYGYTF.

To note about this clone: It may be a read error: a sequence one base away is much more abundant. This rearrangement joins TRBV11-2 to TRBJ2-7; D uncertain. The CDR3 is 11 amino acids. The V and J ends lost 5 bases and 3 bases respectively, with 5 bases between them. The germline V gene encodes CDR1 SGHAT and CDR2 FQNNGV. CDR3 amino acids: CASSPSYEQYF. Written as DNA, the CDR3 is TGTGCCAGCAGCCCCAGCTACGAGCAGTACTTC. Complete variable domain (other parts from reference TRBV11-2 and TRBJ2-7): EAGVAQSPRYKIIEKRQSVAFWCNPISGHATLYWYQQILGQGPKLLIQFQNNGVVDDSQLPKDRFSAERLKGVDSTLKIQPAKLEDSAVYLCASSPSYEQYFGPGTRLTVT.

This chain connects TRBV5-1 to TRBJ2-7, with D possibly matching TRBD1 (6 bases). The CDR3 is 13 residues long. Germline V gene lookup returns CDR1 SGHRS and CDR2 YFSETQ. V was clipped by 0 bases and J by 7 bases, with 11 bases between them. The DNA of the CDR3 is TGCGCCAGCAGCTTGGGGACAGTGGGAGAGCAGTACTTC. Translated: CASSLGTVGEQYF.

The chain combines TRBV5-4 with TRBJ2-7, with D maybe TRBD2 (5 bases). The germline gives CDR1 SGHNT, CDR2 YYREEE (reference sequence). V was shortened by 0 bases and J by 1 base, with 8 bases between the two germline ends. This CDR3 comprises 14 residues. The chain's CDR3 is CASSLDSGSYEQYF. The DNA for the CDR3 is TGTGCCAGCAGCTTGGATTCGGGGTCCTACGAGCAGTACTTC.